This TCR beta chain originates from a study of blood T cell repertoires in COVID-19 (dated by TCRdb to 2020 to 2022). Some background on the complete study: The collaborator samples originated in the United States, Italy and Spain and spanned the acute and convalescent phases of COVID-19. The material from the prospective study consisted of cDNA or gDNA derived from T cells, B-cell-depleted T cells, or PBMCs. Subjects who had been exposed to COVID-19, were actively infected with it, or had recovered from it provided the deeply sampled blood TCRbeta repertoires that made up the dataset. A freely available public database, intended as a resource for researchers studying the immune response to SARS-CoV-2, is where the repertoires were released. Samples were obtained from the ongoing ImmuneRACE study (first 160 participants) and from over 1,000 subjects provided by 6 global collaborators. Sample metadata almost always included a de-identified subject ID, COVID-19 status, age in years and sex. Where available, HLA class I and class II types were obtained from metadata supplied by the sample provider rather than from assay-based typing.

Whole blood was collected in K2EDTA tubes by collaborating institutions according to the institutions' own protocols. For TCRbeta analysis, collaborators shipped samples as frozen whole blood, isolated PBMCs, or DNA extracted from either of those sample types. Overall study outcomes, separate from this receptor: How much clinical and demographic metadata was included differed by source and by participant, and the metadata was provided uncurated.

The germline V gene gives CDR1 as MGHDK and CDR2 as SYGVNS. From the cysteine through the phenylalanine, the CDR3 covers 17 amino acids. This entry keeps only the CDR3 DNA: 51 bases, framed from base 1. Trimmed from V: 4 bases; trimmed from J: 0 bases; junction bases lacking a gene match: 9. TCRbeta CDR3 regions were amplified from genomic DNA using the immunoSEQ Assay, a bias-controlled multiplex PCR. The paper's data handling went like this. The number of nucleated cells in each sample was estimated from the amplification of reference gene primers within the assay. To quantify the absolute abundance of each unique TCRbeta CDR3 rearrangement, sequence reads were collapsed and filtered. For each sample, productive Simpson clonality was calculated as the square root of Simpson's diversity index over productive rearrangements. TCRdb limited this immuneACCESS table to in-frame rearrangements with V and J called. A share of clones is missing; checked studies link under half to unresolved V genes, and the rest is unexplained. From that table come the V and J calls and clone size; the DNA was used to work out D and trimming. The table for this sample lists some 190,000 clones; approximately 80% of them were counted only once. Jointly, the top ten make up around 12% of the sample.

This clone is medium-sized (0.01 to 0.1%) in its sample. Its antigen is unknown. Base qualities were left out, and no much larger clone turns up one base away. The TCR sequence derives from a woman aged 45-59 years with acute or convalescent COVID-19. What was sequenced was peripheral blood. This chain joins TRBV25-1 to TRBJ2-1, with 7 bases matching TRBD1. The CDR3 region: CASSALGQTSSYNEQFF. The nucleotides are TGTGCCAGCAGTGCCTTGGGACAGACGAGCTCCTACAATGAGCAGTTCTTC.